Below, 10 T cell receptor beta chains from the same sample are listed, as sequenced in a study of CD8 T cells in Susac syndrome. Reverse transcription used about 0.45 to 1 ug RNA and random hexamers. TCRdb re-derived calls from the immunoSEQ multiplex PCR reads in MiXCR, one entry per CDR3 protein. The profile shows 170,000 or so distinct CDR3 sequences, under 95% of them singletons. Sequencing used CD4+ T cells from PBMCs. The receptors here all came from a human donor with Susac syndrome.

V usage is TRBV7-2 and J usage is TRBJ2-5; possibly TRBD1 for D (6 bases). V lost 2 bases, J lost 5 bases, and 9 bases lay in between. This CDR3 spans 13 amino acids. Germline V gene data show CDR1 as SGHTA and CDR2 as FQGNSA. CDR3 residues: CASSLNRVETQYF. The CDR3 DNA follows: TGTGCCAGCAGCTTAAACAGGGTGGAGACCCAGTACTTC. The variable domain in full, with the rest retrieved from reference TRBV7-2 and TRBJ2-5, is GAGVSQSPSNKVTEKGKDVELRCDPISGHTALYWYRQSLGQGLEFLIYFQGNSAPDKSGLPSDRFSAERTGGSVSTLTIQRTQQEDSAVYLCASSLNRVETQYFGPGTRLLVL.

This clonotype was picked up one time. The chain uses TRBV3-1 and TRBJ2-5, with 7 nucleotides matching TRBD2. The V gene end was trimmed by 2 bases and the J gene end by 9 bases; junction bases not matched to a gene: 12. Germline values: CDR1 LGHDT, CDR2 YNNKEL (reference sequence). The CDR3 extends over 15 amino acids. CDR3 nucleotide sequence: TGTGCCAGCAGCCAAAATGCAGCGGGGACCGGGGCCCAGTACTTC. Translation: CASSQNAAGTGAQYF.

The V and J genes are TRBV13 and TRBJ2-7; D possibly uses TRBD1 or TRBD2 (5 bases each). With 1 base removed from V and 9 bases from J, the gap between germline ends came to 13 bases. Germline V gives CDR1 PRHDT, CDR2 FYEKMQ (reference sequence). The CDR3 runs to 13 residues. The CDR3 region is CASSLDDRGGQYF. DNA of the CDR3: TGTGCCAGCAGCTTAGATGACCGGGGCGGGCAGTACTTC.

The chain uses TRBV4-2 and TRBJ2-7, with no clear D. The CDR3 has 11 amino acids. Per the germline V gene, CDR1 is LGHNA and CDR2 is YNFKEQ. The V gene lost 0 bases and the J gene lost 5 bases, with 2 bases spanning the gap. This CDR3 is CASSQDNEQYF. CDR3 DNA sequence: TGTGCCAGCAGCCAAGATAACGAGCAGTACTTC.

J is TRBJ2-5 and V is TRBV12-3 or TRBV12-4; D may be TRBD2 (6 bases). CDR3 length equals 15 residues. V lost 3 bases and J lost 2, with 13 bases in between. The CDR3 DNA reads TGTGCCAGCAGTTTGGAGGGACGAGGTCAAGAGACCCAGTACTTC. This sequence encodes CASSLEGRGQETQYF.

The chain couples TRBV12-3 or TRBV12-4 to TRBJ1-1; 8 bases match TRBD1. The trim removed 1 base at V and 11 bases at J, leaving 3 bases unmatched. The CDR3 runs 12 residues. CDR3 residues: CASSLEQGAAFF. The CDR3 nucleotides are TGTGCCAGCAGTTTAGAGCAGGGGGCGGCTTTCTTT.

Comment on this clonotype: Its ends do not fully match the called genes, so a read error is possible. The V call is TRBV18, the J call TRBJ1-1; 8 positions agree with TRBD1. This CDR3 has 13 residues. Per the germline V gene, CDR1 is KGHSH and CDR2 is LQKENI. CDR3 in DNA: TGTGCCAGCTCACCAATACCGGGACAGGTCGTGATCTTT. This translates into CASSPIPGQVVIF.

V is TRBV7-9 and J is TRBJ2-7; a weak D match, TRBD2 (6 bases). This CDR3 spans 13 amino acids. V shed 4 bases and J shed 6 bases, with 13 bases lying between them. The germline CDR1 and CDR2 sequences are SEHNR and FQNEAQ (reference sequence). CDR3 sequence (DNA): TGTGCCAGCAGCTCCTTGCAGGGAGGCGAGCAGTACTTC. Translated, it gives CASSSLQGGEQYF.

The chain is built from TRBV12-3 or TRBV12-4 and TRBJ1-1; D ambiguous. The CDR3 consists of 14 residues. Trimming removed 2 bases from V and 0 bases from J, with 7 bases in between. CDR3 amino acids: CASSLQVMNTEAFF. The CDR3 coding sequence is TGTGCCAGCAGTTTACAGGTGATGAACACTGAAGCTTTCTTT.

This chain connects TRBV20-1 to TRBJ1-3; D unclear. CDR3 length equals 12 residues. Germline V lookup: CDR1 DFQATT, CDR2 SNEGSKA (reference sequence). Trimming pared 6 bases from V and 0 bases from J, leaving 6 bases between. The CDR3 DNA follows: TGCAGTGCGGTCAGCTCTGGAAACACCATATATTTT. Amino acid sequence: CSAVSSGNTIYF.